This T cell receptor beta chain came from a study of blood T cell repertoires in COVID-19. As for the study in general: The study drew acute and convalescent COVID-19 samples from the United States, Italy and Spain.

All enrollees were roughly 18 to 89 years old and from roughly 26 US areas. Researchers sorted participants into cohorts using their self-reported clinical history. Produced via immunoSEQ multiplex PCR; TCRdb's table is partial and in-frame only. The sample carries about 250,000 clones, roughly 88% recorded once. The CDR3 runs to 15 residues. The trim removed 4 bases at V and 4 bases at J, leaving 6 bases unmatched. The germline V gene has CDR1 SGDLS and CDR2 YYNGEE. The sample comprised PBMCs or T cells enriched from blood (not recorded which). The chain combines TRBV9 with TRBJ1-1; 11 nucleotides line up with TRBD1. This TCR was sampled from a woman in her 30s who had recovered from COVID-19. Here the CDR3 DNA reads TGTGCCAGCAGCTCCCAAGGGACAGGGGGCACTGAAGCTTTCTTT. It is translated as CASSSQGTGGTEAFF.